These 11 T cell receptor gamma chains share one sample of origin, sequenced in a study of gamma-delta T cells after stem cell transplantation. TCRdb re-analyzed the RT-PCR reads via CATT. This sample carries 1,000 to 1,200 gamma-chain clones, around a quarter of them seen once, and the ten largest clones take 35% to 50%. The sequencing sample was made of gamma-delta T cells. The receptor source for this set is a human donor. It is not recorded whose cells these are; they may come from a transplant donor.

Within the sample, this clone is large. The chain uses TRGV9 and TRGJ1 or TRGJ2. The J gene comes from matching the DNA to germline here; TCRdb lacks it. J lost 7 bases, V lost 4 bases, and 4 bases had no gene match. Germline assignment: CDR1 GITISATS and CDR2 ISYDGTV (reference sequence). This CDR3 has 11 amino acids. The CDR3 spells CALWDYYKKLF. The CDR3 region has the DNA TGTGCCTTGTGGGACTACTATAAGAAACTCTTT.

This rearrangement joins TRGV4 to TRGJ1 or TRGJ2. Matching the DNA to germline supplied the J gene, which TCRdb does not give. CDR3 length: 14 residues. V lost 4 bases, J lost 7 bases, and 13 bases stayed unmatched. CDR1 and CDR2 (germline): EGSTGY, YDSYTSSV. This chain's CDR3 is CATWESPRRYKKLF. The CDR3 DNA reads TGTGCCACCTGGGAGAGCCCGAGGCGGTATAAGAAACTCTTT.

This clone has only a few counts. This chain joins TRGV4 and TRGJ1 or TRGJ2. TCRdb leaves out the J gene; it was filled in here by matching the DNA to germline. Trimming at V came to 1 base and at J to 12 bases, leaving 9 bases not matched to a gene. Germline CDR1 and CDR2: EGSTGY and YDSYTSSV. The CDR3 has 12 residues. CDR3 sequence reads: CATWDGPLGKLF. The CDR3 DNA reads as TGTGCCACCTGGGATGGCCCTCTTGGGAAACTCTTT.

The chain uses TRGV2 and TRGJ1 or TRGJ2. As TCRdb names no J gene, one was assigned here on the basis of a DNA match to germline. The germline V gene has CDR1 EGSNGY and CDR2 YDSYNSKV. The CDR3 loop spans 12 amino acids. The J segment lost 3 bases and the V segment lost 5 bases, leaving 4 bases of the junction unmatched. Here the CDR3 DNA reads TGTGCCACCTGGGCCAGTTATTATAAGAAACTCTTT. This codes for CATWASYYKKLF.

V and J are TRGV8 and TRGJP2. The J gene, not given by TCRdb, was assigned here from a germline match of the nucleotide sequence. Per the germline V gene, CDR1 is VENAVY and CDR2 is YDSYNSRV. V shed 6 bases and J 1 base; nucleotides not matched to a gene: 5. The CDR3 totals 14 residues. The CDR3 region is CATWTFSSDWIKTF. The CDR3 DNA sequence: TGTGCCACCTGGACTTTTAGTAGTGATTGGATCAAGACGTTT.

This chain joins TRGV2 and TRGJ1 or TRGJ2. In the absence of a J gene in TCRdb, the DNA was matched to germline to assign it here. Germline V CDR1 and CDR2: EGSNGY, YDSYNSKV. CDR3 length: 14 amino acids. V shed 0 bases and J 7 bases; nucleotides not matched to a gene: 9. The CDR3 DNA is TGTGCCACCTGGGACGGGCTAGACGGCTATAAGAAACTCTTT. Amino acid sequence: CATWDGLDGYKKLF.

This chain connects TRGV2 to TRGJ1 or TRGJ2. The J gene was missing in TCRdb and was found by matching the end of the DNA to germline. The CDR3 is 13 amino acids. Germline-derived CDR1 and CDR2 are EGSNGY and YDSYNSKV. V gave up 5 bases and J gave up 0 bases; unmatched junction bases: 4. The CDR3 here is CATWAMNYYKKLF. CDR3 nucleotide sequence: TGTGCCACCTGGGCCATGAATTATTATAAGAAACTCTTT.

This clone was detected only a few times. This chain connects TRGV9 to TRGJ1 or TRGJ2. Here the J gene came from matching the DNA to germline, since TCRdb omits it. The ends lost 0 bases at V and 3 bases at J; junction bases unmatched: 5. Germline CDR1 is GITISATS and CDR2 is ISYDGTV (reference sequence). This CDR3 comprises 14 residues. The CDR3 DNA is TGTGCCTTGTGGGAGGTGCCTAGTTATTATAAGAAACTCTTT. Translation: CALWEVPSYYKKLF.

V gene TRGV2 combines with J gene TRGJ1 or TRGJ2. The J gene, left out of TCRdb, was set here by checking the DNA against germline. CDR1 and CDR2 from the germline V gene are EGSNGY and YDSYNSKV. The V segment lost 0 bases and the J segment 6 bases; nucleotides outside the gene matches: 14. The CDR3 loop spans 16 amino acids. As DNA, the CDR3 is TGTGCCACCTGGGACGGGCCAGAATCCCAGGGTTATAAGAAACTCTTT. Translation gives CATWDGPESQGYKKLF.

This clone is labeled as large. Other DNA sequences in this specimen translate into the identical CDR3. In DNA form, the CDR3 reads TGTGCCACCTGGGACAGCGTTCCCCCTGAGTATTATAAGAAACTCTTT. Translated, it gives CATWDSVPPEYYKKLF. The chain is built from TRGV2 and TRGJ1 or TRGJ2. In the absence of a J gene in TCRdb, the DNA was matched to germline to assign it here. The CDR3 consists of 16 residues. V lost 3 bases to trimming and J lost 4 bases; unmatched junction nucleotides: 15. Germline V gene sequence: CDR1 EGSNGY, CDR2 YDSYNSKV.

The chain employs TRGV3 and TRGJ1 or TRGJ2. Germline matching of the DNA provided the J gene here, since TCRdb leaves it blank. Germline lookup yields CDR1 VTNTFY and CDR2 YDVSTARD (reference sequence). The CDR3 is 18 amino acids. Trimming took 0 bases from V and 8 from J; bases not matched to a gene: 22. The CDR3 DNA reads TGTGCCACCTGGGACAGGCTTTATTTGTCGACAAATACCAATAAGAAACTCTTT. As protein: CATWDRLYLSTNTNKKLF.